This T cell receptor beta chain is drawn from a study of T cell repertoires in cytomegalovirus infection. Study-level background: Both a matching HLA type and CMV infection were indicated by public TCR beta signatures.

General study findings and limits: CMV-specific TCR beta clonotypes restricted by HLA-C dominated the ex vivo response. Summed frequency of shared TCR beta families picked out CMV carriers who also had the relevant HLA.

Germline V gives CDR1 MNHEY, CDR2 SVGEGT. This CDR3 is 13 amino acids long. V lost 8 bases, J lost 3 bases, and 13 bases lay in between. Concerning this clonotype: Its specificity is unknown.

TCRdb passed the reads through MiXCR, listing each CDR3 protein once. Altogether 270,000 or so distinct CDR3 sequences are present, 15% to 20% being singletons, with the ten largest covering less than 60%. This sequence originates from a human donor in good health (CMV status not recorded). Some clones in this sample may be carry-over from other donors' samples. The chain has TRBV6-2 or TRBV6-3 and TRBJ1-1; tentative D call: TRBD1 (6 bases). Source material: CD8+ T cells from PBMCs. The CDR3 spells CASDRGLYTEAFF. The CDR3 nucleotides are TGTGCCAGCGACCGGGGGCTGTACACTGAAGCTTTCTTT.